This TCR beta chain originates from a study of cytomegalovirus exposure and HLA in healthy donors. V was cut by 3 bases and J by 9 bases, with 10 bases left in between. The length of the CDR3 is 11 residues. CDR1 and CDR2 from the germline V gene are SGHRS and YFSETQ. Notes on this clone: Its target is not known.

The study, taken as a whole, reports: Within a later analysis, the majority of CMV-associated TCR beta chains appeared HLA-restricted. Reports showed the classifier diagnosing cytomegalovirus status with high specificity and sensitivity.

PCR used 60 Vbeta primers and 13 Jbeta primers. Sequencing was performed with immunoSEQ multiplex PCR; in TCRdb, only in-frame clones are kept and a portion is missing. Here the sample spans roughly 290,000 clones, about four fifths being singletons. Sequencing input: PBMCs. This chain connects TRBV5-1 to TRBJ2-7, with TRBD2 as a possible D gene (5 bases). This receptor was obtained from a girl aged 2-15 years in good health and CMV-seronegative. The CDR3 sequence: CASSWTRGQYF. CDR3 sequence (DNA): TGCGCCAGCAGCTGGACTCGAGGGCAGTACTTC.